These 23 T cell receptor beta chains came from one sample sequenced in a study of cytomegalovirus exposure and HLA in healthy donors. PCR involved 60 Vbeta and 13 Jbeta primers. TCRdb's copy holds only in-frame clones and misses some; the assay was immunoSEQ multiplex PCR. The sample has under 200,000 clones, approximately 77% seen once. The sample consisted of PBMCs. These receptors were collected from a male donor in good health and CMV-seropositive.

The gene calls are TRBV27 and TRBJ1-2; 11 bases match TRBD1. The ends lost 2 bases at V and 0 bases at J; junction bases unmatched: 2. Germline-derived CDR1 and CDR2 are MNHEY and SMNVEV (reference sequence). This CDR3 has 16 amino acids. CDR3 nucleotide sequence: TGTGCCAGCAGTTTAGGGACAGGGGGGACTAACTATGGCTACACCTTC. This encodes CASSLGTGGTNYGYTF.

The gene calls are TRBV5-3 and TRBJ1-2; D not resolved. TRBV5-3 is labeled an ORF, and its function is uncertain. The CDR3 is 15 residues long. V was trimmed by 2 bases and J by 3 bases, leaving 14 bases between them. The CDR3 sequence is CARSLPKLVYYGYTF. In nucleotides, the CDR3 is TGTGCCAGAAGCTTACCGAAACTGGTCTACTATGGCTACACCTTC.

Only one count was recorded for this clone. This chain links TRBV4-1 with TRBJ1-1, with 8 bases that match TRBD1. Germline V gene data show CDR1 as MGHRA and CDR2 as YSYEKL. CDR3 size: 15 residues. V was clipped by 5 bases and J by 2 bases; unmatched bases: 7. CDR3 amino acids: CASSARQGTNTEAFF. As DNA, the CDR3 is TGCGCCAGCAGCGCAAGACAGGGGACAAACACTGAAGCTTTCTTT.

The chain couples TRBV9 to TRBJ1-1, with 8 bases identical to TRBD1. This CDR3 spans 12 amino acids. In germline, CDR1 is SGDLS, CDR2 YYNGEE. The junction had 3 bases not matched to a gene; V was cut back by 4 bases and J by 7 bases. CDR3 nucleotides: TGTGCCAGCAGCTCAACAGGGGGTGAAGCTTTCTTT. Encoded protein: CASSSTGGEAFF.

The CDR3 coding sequence is TGCGCCAGCAGCCAACTGACAGTCACCTATGGCTACACCTTC. Its protein product is CASSQLTVTYGYTF. The chain links TRBV4-1 to TRBJ1-2; TRBD1 is a possible D gene (5 bases). Germline V gene sequence: CDR1 MGHRA, CDR2 YSYEKL. The CDR3 length is 14 residues. V lost 2 bases and J 4 bases, leaving 11 bases between the germline ends.

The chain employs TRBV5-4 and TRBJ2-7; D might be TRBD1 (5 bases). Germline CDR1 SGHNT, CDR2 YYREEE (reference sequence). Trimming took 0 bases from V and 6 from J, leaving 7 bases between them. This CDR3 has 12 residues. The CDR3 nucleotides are TGTGCCAGCAGCTTGGCAGGGATCGAGCAGTACTTC. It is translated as CASSLAGIEQYF.

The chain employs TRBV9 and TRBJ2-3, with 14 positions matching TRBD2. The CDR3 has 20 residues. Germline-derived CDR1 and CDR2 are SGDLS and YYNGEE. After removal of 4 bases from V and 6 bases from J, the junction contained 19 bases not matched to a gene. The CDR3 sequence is CASSPATSGGAFIGWDTQYF. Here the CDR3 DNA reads TGTGCCAGCAGCCCCGCGACTAGCGGGGGGGCATTTATAGGGTGGGATACGCAGTATTTT. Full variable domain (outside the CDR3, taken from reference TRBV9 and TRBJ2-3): DSGVTQTPKHLITATGQRVTLRCSPRSGDLSVYWYQQSLDQGLQFLIQYYNGEERAKGNILERFSAQQFPDLHSELNLSSLELGDSALYFCASSPATSGGAFIGWDTQYFGPGTRLTVL.

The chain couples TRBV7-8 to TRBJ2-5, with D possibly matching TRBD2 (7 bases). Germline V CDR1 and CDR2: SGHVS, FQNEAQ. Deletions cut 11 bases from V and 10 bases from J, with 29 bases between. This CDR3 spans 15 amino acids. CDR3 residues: CAVGTGGHLTGGQYF. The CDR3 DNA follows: TGTGCCGTGGGGACTGGGGGACATTTGACGGGGGGCCAGTACTTC.

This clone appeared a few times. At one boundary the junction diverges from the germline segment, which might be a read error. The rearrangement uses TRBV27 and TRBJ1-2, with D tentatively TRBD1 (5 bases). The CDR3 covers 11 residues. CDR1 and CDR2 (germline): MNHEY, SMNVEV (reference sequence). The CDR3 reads CASSPLPRDGF. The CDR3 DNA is TGTGCCAGCAGCCCATTACCGCGGGACGGCTTC.

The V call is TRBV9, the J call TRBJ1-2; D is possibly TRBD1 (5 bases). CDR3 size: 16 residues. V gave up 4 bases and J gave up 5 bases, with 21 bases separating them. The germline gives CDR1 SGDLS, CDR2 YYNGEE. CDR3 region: CASSSNPDSGGYGYTF. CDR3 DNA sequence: TGTGCCAGCAGCTCTAACCCCGACAGCGGAGGGTATGGCTACACCTTC.

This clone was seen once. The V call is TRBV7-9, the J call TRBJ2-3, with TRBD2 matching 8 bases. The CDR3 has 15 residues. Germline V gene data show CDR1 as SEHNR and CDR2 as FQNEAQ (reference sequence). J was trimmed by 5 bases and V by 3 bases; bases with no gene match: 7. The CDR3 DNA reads TGTGCCAGCAGCTTCCGTCGGCTAGCGGGAGATACGCAGTATTTT. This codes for CASSFRRLAGDTQYF.

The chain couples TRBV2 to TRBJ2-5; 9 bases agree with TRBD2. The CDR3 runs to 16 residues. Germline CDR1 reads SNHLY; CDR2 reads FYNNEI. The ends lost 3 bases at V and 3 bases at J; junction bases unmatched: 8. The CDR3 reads CASSDDRTSAEETQYF. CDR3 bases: TGTGCCAGCAGTGATGACAGGACTAGCGCAGAAGAGACCCAGTACTTC.

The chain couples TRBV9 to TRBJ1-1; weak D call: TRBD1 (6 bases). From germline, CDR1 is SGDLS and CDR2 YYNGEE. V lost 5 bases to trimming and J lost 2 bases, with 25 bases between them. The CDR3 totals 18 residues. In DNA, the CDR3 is TGTGCCAGCAGTGCTAGAGAGGCGAGGACAGACACTAACACTGAAGCTTTCTTT. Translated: CASSAREARTDTNTEAFF.

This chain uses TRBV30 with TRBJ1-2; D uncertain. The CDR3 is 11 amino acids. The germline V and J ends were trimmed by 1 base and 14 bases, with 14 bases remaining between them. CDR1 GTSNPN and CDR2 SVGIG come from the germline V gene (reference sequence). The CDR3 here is CAWSASTGITF. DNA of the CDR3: TGTGCCTGGAGTGCCTCGACCGGGATTACCTTC.

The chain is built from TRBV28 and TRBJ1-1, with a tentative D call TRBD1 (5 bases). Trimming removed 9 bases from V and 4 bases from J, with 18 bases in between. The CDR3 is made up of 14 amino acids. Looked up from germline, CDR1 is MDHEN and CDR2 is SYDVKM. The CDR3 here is CASSPGREITEAFF. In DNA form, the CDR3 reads TGTGCCAGTAGTCCAGGGAGGGAGATCACTGAAGCTTTCTTT.

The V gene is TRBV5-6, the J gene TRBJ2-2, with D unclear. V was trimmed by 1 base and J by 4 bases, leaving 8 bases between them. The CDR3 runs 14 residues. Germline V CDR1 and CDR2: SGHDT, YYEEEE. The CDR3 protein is CASSLIYGTGELFF. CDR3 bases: TGTGCCAGCAGCTTGATCTACGGCACCGGGGAGCTGTTTTTT.

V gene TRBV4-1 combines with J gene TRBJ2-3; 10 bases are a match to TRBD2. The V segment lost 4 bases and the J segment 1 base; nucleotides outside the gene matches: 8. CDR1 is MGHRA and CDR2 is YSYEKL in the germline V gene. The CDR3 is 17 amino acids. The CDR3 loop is CASSRVPGTSGTDTQYF. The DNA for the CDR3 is TGCGCCAGCAGCCGCGTTCCCGGGACTAGCGGCACAGATACGCAGTATTTT.

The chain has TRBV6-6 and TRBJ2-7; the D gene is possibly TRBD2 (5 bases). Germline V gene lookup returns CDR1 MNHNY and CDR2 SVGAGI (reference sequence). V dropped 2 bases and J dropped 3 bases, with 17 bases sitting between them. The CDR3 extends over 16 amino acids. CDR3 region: CASSYGLSLGGYEQYF. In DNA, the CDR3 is TGTGCCAGCAGTTACGGCCTTTCTTTAGGAGGCTACGAGCAGTACTTC.

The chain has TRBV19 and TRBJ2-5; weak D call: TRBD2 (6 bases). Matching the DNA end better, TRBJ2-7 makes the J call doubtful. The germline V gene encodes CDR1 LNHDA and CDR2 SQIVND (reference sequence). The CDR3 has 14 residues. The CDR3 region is CASSIFRETREQYF. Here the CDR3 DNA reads TGTGCCAGTAGTATCTTCCGGGAGACCCGCGAGCAGTACTTC.

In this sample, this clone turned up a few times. The CDR3 is CASSRWSGEENSPLHF. CDR3 sequence (DNA): TGCGCCAGCAGTCGGTGGTCAGGGGAAGAAAATTCACCCCTCCACTTT. The rearrangement joins TRBV5-1 to TRBJ1-6, with a possible D match to TRBD1 (6 bases). The CDR3 length is 16 residues. Trimming took off 5 bases at V and 7 bases at J, with 19 bases between the two ends. Looked up from germline, CDR1 is SGHRS and CDR2 is YFSETQ.

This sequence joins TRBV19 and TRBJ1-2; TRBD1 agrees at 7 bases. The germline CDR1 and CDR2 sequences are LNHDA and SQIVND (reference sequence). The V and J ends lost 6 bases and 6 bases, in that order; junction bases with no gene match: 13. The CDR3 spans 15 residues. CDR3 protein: CASSAGTVGDDGYTF. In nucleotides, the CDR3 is TGTGCCAGTAGCGCCGGGACAGTCGGGGACGATGGCTACACCTTC.

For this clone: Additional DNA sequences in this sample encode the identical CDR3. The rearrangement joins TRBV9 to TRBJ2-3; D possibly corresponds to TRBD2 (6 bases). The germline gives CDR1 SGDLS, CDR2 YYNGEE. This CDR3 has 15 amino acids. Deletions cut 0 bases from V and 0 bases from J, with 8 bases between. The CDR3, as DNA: TGTGCCAGCAGCGTAGGCGGGGTTAGCACAGATACGCAGTATTTT. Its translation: CASSVGGVSTDTQYF.

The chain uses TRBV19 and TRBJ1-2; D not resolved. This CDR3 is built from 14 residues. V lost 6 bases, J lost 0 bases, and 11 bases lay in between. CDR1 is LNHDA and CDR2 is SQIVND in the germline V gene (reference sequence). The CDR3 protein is CASRVASTNYGYTF. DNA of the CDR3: TGTGCCAGTAGGGTAGCTTCCACTAACTATGGCTACACCTTC.